Following are 32 T cell receptor beta chains from one sample sequenced in a study of blood T cell repertoires in COVID-19. Libraries were prepared by immunoSEQ multiplex PCR; TCRdb keeps only in-frame clonotypes and omits some of them. The profile shows some 150,000 clones, over 65% of them singletons. The specimen sequenced was peripheral blood. The receptors were gathered from a man aged 70-80 years with acute or convalescent COVID-19.

This chain links TRBV5-1 with TRBJ2-7; possible D gene TRBD1, 5 bases. This CDR3 comprises 15 residues. Germline values: CDR1 SGHRS, CDR2 YFSETQ. Between the trimmed V and J ends, which lost 0 bases and 0 bases, there was a span of 10 bases. CDR3 sequence: CASSLEPGNSYEQYF. The CDR3 nucleotides are TGCGCCAGCAGCTTGGAGCCAGGGAACTCCTACGAGCAGTACTTC.

Regarding this clone: Compared with germline, one end of the junction differs, possibly owing to a read error. The chain employs TRBV29-1 and TRBJ1-2; TRBD1 might be the D (5 bases). The CDR3 loop spans 15 amino acids. CDR1 is SQVTM, CDR2 ANQGSEA, per germline. The CDR3 here is CSVEDFPGHLYVYTF. The CDR3 DNA sequence: TGCAGCGTTGAAGATTTTCCAGGGCACCTCTATGTCTACACCTTC. Looking up the rest from reference TRBV29-1 and TRBJ1-2 gives the full variable domain: SAVISQKPSRDICQRGTSLTIQCQVDSQVTMMFWYRQQPGQSLTLIATANQGSEATYESGFVIDKFPISRPNLTFSTLTVSNMSPEDSSIYLCSVEDFPGHLYVYTFGSGTRLTVV.

The chain links TRBV24-1 to TRBJ2-4; the D gene is possibly TRBD2 (6 bases). CDR1 is KGHDR and CDR2 is SFDVKD in the germline V gene. The CDR3 is 15 amino acids. V lost 5 bases and J lost 2, with 12 bases in between. Here the CDR3 DNA reads TGTGCCACCAGTGTCACGGGGAGGACCAAAAACATTCAGTACTTC. Translation gives CATSVTGRTKNIQYF.

The CDR3 coding sequence is TGTGCCAGCTCACCATCCGCCTCCTATGTCTTGGGAAACACCATATATTTT. Translated: CASSPSASYVLGNTIYF. This chain links TRBV18 with TRBJ1-3; unclear D gene. V was shortened by 2 bases and J by 4 bases, with 18 bases between the two germline ends. Germline V CDR1 and CDR2: KGHSH, LQKENI. CDR3 length equals 17 residues.

The V and J genes are TRBV12-5 and TRBJ1-5; no definite D call. This CDR3 spans 17 amino acids. Looked up from germline, CDR1 is LGHNT and CDR2 is FRNRAP. Trimming took 5 bases from V and 5 from J, leaving 22 bases between them. Here the CDR3 reads CASGPSRGVTIDQPQHF. In DNA, the CDR3 is TGTGCTAGTGGTCCCTCCCGGGGAGTCACGATCGATCAGCCCCAGCATTTT.

This clone has just a few counts. V usage is TRBV3-1 (or the pseudogene TRBV3-2) and J usage is TRBJ1-2; 8 bases are shared with TRBD1. Per germline, CDR1 LGHDT and CDR2 YNNKEL (reference sequence). The CDR3 is made up of 15 amino acids. Unmatched junction bases numbered 12, after V lost 6 bases and J lost 6 bases. The CDR3 nucleotides read TGTGCCAGCAGGGCACCGGGACAGGAGAGGGATGGCTACACCTTC. Its protein is CASRAPGQERDGYTF.

The rearrangement links TRBV7-2 to TRBJ1-1; 9 nucleotides line up with TRBD1. CDR3 length: 14 amino acids. The V segment lost 5 bases and the J segment 5 bases; nucleotides outside the gene matches: 6. Germline loops: CDR1 SGHTA, CDR2 FQGNSA. CDR3 in amino acids: CASSLQGAGTEAFF. For the CDR3, the DNA is TGTGCCAGCAGCCTACAGGGGGCTGGGACTGAAGCTTTCTTT.

The chain uses TRBV5-1 and TRBJ1-3, with D hard to call. The CDR3 extends over 13 amino acids. Germline values: CDR1 SGHRS, CDR2 YFSETQ. Trimming left V 4 bases short and J 0 bases short, with 5 bases between. In DNA, the CDR3 is TGCGCCAGCAGCGCCGGCTCTGGAAACACCATATATTTT. This codes for CASSAGSGNTIYF.

This clone was observed a handful of times. The J gene is TRBJ2-2, the V gene TRBV27; no reliable D call. The germline V gene encodes CDR1 MNHEY and CDR2 SMNVEV (reference sequence). CDR3 size: 16 residues. Between the trimmed V and J ends, which lost 1 base and 0 bases, there was a span of 9 bases. In DNA, the CDR3 is TGTGCCAGCAGTTTATTTTCAACTACGAACACCGGGGAGCTGTTTTTT. Residues: CASSLFSTTNTGELFF.

This chain connects TRBV7-2 to TRBJ1-2; D may be TRBD1 (6 bases). The ends were cut back, 5 bases at V and 4 bases at J, with 14 bases in the middle. CDR1 is SGHTA and CDR2 is FQGNSA in the germline V gene. CDR3 length: 14 amino acids. CDR3 nucleotide sequence: TGTGCCAGCAGCCAACAGGGAAACTTCTATGGCTACACCTTC. It specifies CASSQQGNFYGYTF.

The chain carries TRBV5-8 and TRBJ2-5; the D gene is possibly TRBD1 (5 bases). V dropped 0 bases and J dropped 5 bases, with 11 bases sitting between them. The germline CDR1 and CDR2 sequences are SGHTS and YDEGEE. This CDR3 has 14 amino acids. CDR3 coding DNA: TGTGCCAGCAGCTTGGGATCGCAGGGTGAGACCCAGTACTTC. This encodes CASSLGSQGETQYF.

This chain uses TRBV5-4 with TRBJ2-3, with D maybe TRBD1 (6 bases). The ends were cut back, 2 bases at V and 6 bases at J, with 10 bases in the middle. Germline V gene lookup returns CDR1 SGHNT and CDR2 YYREEE (reference sequence). The CDR3 consists of 13 residues. For the CDR3, the DNA is TGTGCCAGCAGCTTAAACAGGGAGGATACGCAGTATTTT. Its protein is CASSLNREDTQYF.

The genes are TRBV2 and TRBJ2-7; possible D gene TRBD2, 6 bases. There are 14 residues in the CDR3. Trimming removed 6 bases at V and 3 bases at J, with 15 bases between. CDR1 is SNHLY, CDR2 FYNNEI, per germline. Written as DNA, the CDR3 is TGTGCCAGCAGACCCGGAGGGGCAGTCTACGAGCAGTACTTC. Protein: CASRPGGAVYEQYF.

The CDR3 nucleotides are TGTGCCAGCAGCTTAGGCGTACAGGGGGCGGGGTACCAAGAGACCCAGTACTTC. This codes for CASSLGVQGAGYQETQYF. The chain joins TRBV7-6 to TRBJ2-5; 9 bases are a match to TRBD1. After removal of 1 base from V and 0 bases from J, the junction contained 9 bases not matched to a gene. The CDR3 extends over 18 amino acids. In germline, CDR1 is SGHVS, CDR2 FNYEAQ.

The chain uses TRBV29-1 and TRBJ2-3; D unresolved. Germline V gene sequence: CDR1 SQVTM, CDR2 ANQGSEA. Trimming stripped 4 bases from V and 6 bases from J, with 14 bases between. This CDR3 spans 13 amino acids. CDR3 DNA: TGCAGCGTTGCGGGTAGTTCGAGGGATACGCAGTATTTT. This codes for CSVAGSSRDTQYF.

V gene TRBV28 combines with J gene TRBJ1-6; TRBD1 matches at 11 bases. The ends lost 11 bases at V and 9 bases at J; junction bases unmatched: 6. The CDR3 runs 13 residues. Germline V gene sequence: CDR1 MDHEN, CDR2 SYDVKM. The CDR3 reads CASGQGVFSPLHF. The CDR3 DNA sequence: TGTGCCTCGGGACAGGGGGTTTTTTCACCCCTCCACTTT.

J is TRBJ1-5 and V is TRBV10-3, with TRBD1 as a possible D gene (6 bases). Deletions cut 8 bases from V and 5 bases from J, with 13 bases between. The germline V gene encodes CDR1 ENHRY and CDR2 SYGVKD. The CDR3 sequence is 13 residues long. The CDR3 loop reads CAIRQGNYQPQHF. CDR3 nucleotides: TGTGCCATCCGGCAGGGGAACTATCAGCCCCAGCATTTT.

J is TRBJ1-4 and V is TRBV18, with unresolved D. The V end lost 5 bases, the J end lost 5 bases, and 9 bases lay between the germline ends. The germline V gene encodes CDR1 KGHSH and CDR2 LQKENI. This CDR3 spans 13 amino acids. The CDR3, as DNA: TGTGCCAGCTCAATGTCCCTAAATGAAAAACTGTTTTTT. Its protein is CASSMSLNEKLFF.

The rearrangement links TRBV4-1 to TRBJ2-1; 7 positions agree with TRBD1. J gave up 3 bases and V 6 bases, and 8 bases lay outside the gene matches. This CDR3 is built from 15 residues. Per the germline V gene, CDR1 is MGHRA and CDR2 is YSYEKL. The CDR3 DNA sequence: TGCGCCAGCAGTGAAGGGGGCTTCGGCTACAATGAGCAGTTCTTC. As protein: CASSEGGFGYNEQFF.

The chain uses TRBV18 and TRBJ2-5; no firm D call. Germline loops: CDR1 KGHSH, CDR2 LQKENI. This CDR3 has 14 residues. V was trimmed by 2 bases and J by 1 base, leaving 8 bases between them. Here the CDR3 reads CASSPTSGQETQYF. The CDR3 region has the DNA TGTGCCAGCTCACCAACATCGGGCCAAGAGACCCAGTACTTC.

This chain uses TRBV29-1 with TRBJ2-1; possible D gene TRBD2, 6 bases. With 2 bases removed from V and 4 bases from J, the gap between germline ends came to 12 bases. The CDR3 has 14 amino acids. CDR1 is SQVTM, CDR2 ANQGSEA, per germline. The CDR3 bases are TGCAGCGTTGAAACCAGGCGGGGTTACAATGAGCAGTTCTTC. This sequence encodes CSVETRRGYNEQFF.

The chain recombines TRBV7-6 with TRBJ1-4; 7 nucleotides align to TRBD1. CDR3 length: 15 residues. Germline lookup yields CDR1 SGHVS and CDR2 FNYEAQ. Trimming at V came to 5 bases and at J to 6 bases, leaving 9 bases not matched to a gene. CDR3 residues: CASSRNPGTDEKLFF. CDR3 nucleotide sequence: TGTGCCAGCAGCCGAAATCCCGGGACAGATGAAAAACTGTTTTTT.

The rearrangement uses TRBV6-1 and TRBJ2-7; TRBD2 agrees at 9 bases. CDR1 is MNHNS and CDR2 is SASEGT in the germline V gene. After removal of 2 bases from V and 0 bases from J, the junction contained 5 bases not matched to a gene. There are 16 residues in the CDR3. CDR3: CASSERLAGSSYEQYF. In DNA form, the CDR3 reads TGTGCCAGCAGTGAACGTCTAGCGGGGAGCTCCTACGAGCAGTACTTC.

The rearrangement joins TRBV21-1 to TRBJ2-1; the table's D call, TRBD2, has no DNA check behind it. TRBV21-1 is labeled a pseudogene. The length of the CDR3 is 18 residues. In DNA, the CDR3 is TGTGCCAGCAGCAAAGAGGGCAAGCGGGGGAGCTCCTACAATGAGCAGTTCTTC. Translation gives CASSKEGKRGSSYNEQFF.

The V and J genes are TRBV5-1 and TRBJ2-4; 11 nucleotides agree with TRBD1. V shed 4 bases, J shed 8 bases, and the junction held 5 bases outside the gene matches. The germline CDR1 and CDR2 sequences are SGHRS and YFSETQ. CDR3 size: 14 residues. CDR3 coding DNA: TGCGCCAGCAGCGAGGACAGGGGGCTACACATTCAGTACTTC. Its translation: CASSEDRGLHIQYF.

The J gene is TRBJ2-3, the V gene TRBV7-8, with 7 bases fitting TRBD2. The V segment lost 5 bases and the J segment 0 bases; nucleotides outside the gene matches: 2. The CDR3 has 14 amino acids. Germline V CDR1 and CDR2: SGHVS, FQNEAQ. The CDR3 loop reads CASSGGVSTDTQYF. The CDR3 region has the DNA TGTGCCAGCAGCGGGGGGGTTAGCACAGATACGCAGTATTTT.

The rearrangement links TRBV6-5 to TRBJ2-2; D perhaps matches TRBD2 (6 bases). Trimming left V 7 bases short and J 6 bases short, with 12 bases between. Germline V gene data show CDR1 as MNHEY and CDR2 as SVGAGI. This CDR3 has 13 residues. CDR3 sequence reads: CASIREIAGELFF. CDR3 in DNA: TGTGCCAGCATCCGGGAGATAGCCGGGGAGCTGTTTTTT.

V usage is TRBV18 and J usage is TRBJ1-4; tentatively, D is TRBD1 (5 bases). In germline, CDR1 is KGHSH, CDR2 LQKENI. The germline V and J ends were trimmed by 4 bases and 5 bases, with 11 bases remaining between them. This CDR3 spans 14 amino acids. For the CDR3, the DNA is TGTGCCAGCTCACTCGGACACCTAAATGAAAAACTGTTTTTT. Protein product: CASSLGHLNEKLFF. The variable domain in full, with the rest retrieved from reference TRBV18 and TRBJ1-4, is NAGVMQNPRHLVRRRGQEARLRCSPMKGHSHVYWYRQLPEEGLKFMVYLQKENIIDESGMPKERFSAEFPKEGPSILRIQQVVRGDSAAYFCASSLGHLNEKLFFGSGTQLSVL.

The gene calls are TRBV30 and TRBJ2-3, with 8 bases lining up with TRBD2. CDR1 and CDR2 (germline): GTSNPN, SVGIG (reference sequence). CDR3 length: 13 amino acids. The junction had 5 bases not matched to a gene; V was cut back by 3 bases and J by 6 bases. The CDR3 is CAWRTGGADTQYF. The DNA for the CDR3 is TGTGCCTGGAGGACCGGGGGGGCGGATACGCAGTATTTT.

The V call is TRBV19, the J call TRBJ2-1; 12 bases map to TRBD1. V lost 5 bases to trimming and J lost 0 bases; unmatched junction nucleotides: 5. There are 17 residues in the CDR3. Germline values: CDR1 LNHDA, CDR2 SQIVND (reference sequence). The DNA of the CDR3 is TGTGCCAGTAGTGGGACAGGGGGCAGTGGCTCCTACAATGAGCAGTTCTTC. It is translated as CASSGTGGSGSYNEQFF.

The V call is TRBV19, the J call TRBJ1-6; perhaps TRBD1 as D (6 bases). The length of the CDR3 is 17 residues. V was pared by 4 bases and J by 5 bases, with 18 bases between. Germline V gene sequence: CDR1 LNHDA, CDR2 SQIVND (reference sequence). The CDR3 is CASSRNSGGWNNSPLHF. The CDR3 DNA reads TGTGCCAGTAGTAGGAATTCTGGGGGCTGGAATAATTCACCCCTCCACTTT.

This clone was detected only a few times. The chain employs TRBV5-1 and TRBJ2-7, with D maybe TRBD1 (6 bases). V dropped 3 bases and J dropped 0 bases, with 13 bases sitting between them. Germline CDR1 SGHRS, CDR2 YFSETQ. The CDR3 is made up of 15 amino acids. CDR3 region: CASSSTGQSSYEQYF. CDR3 sequence (DNA): TGCGCCAGCAGCTCGACAGGACAGAGCTCCTACGAGCAGTACTTC.